Listed below are T cell receptor beta chains from one sample, sequenced in a study of cytomegalovirus exposure and HLA in healthy donors. The method was immunoSEQ multiplex PCR; TCRdb's version includes in-frame clones alone and lacks a portion of them. The table lists 75,000 to 90,000 clones, over 85% of them singletons. The sequencing sample was made of PBMCs. Every receptor here comes from a woman aged 18-35 years in good health and CMV-seronegative. Both conserved end residues are part of each CDR3. A D gene is named only where the DNA matches it firmly. Clone size is stated in some rows and not others, as once, few, many or a class when expanded.

J gene | CDR3 length | clone size | V gene | D gene | CDR3 protein | CDR3 DNA
TRBJ2-3 | 14 | - | TRBV5-1 | - | CASSLEAGTDTQYF | TGCGCCAGCAGCTTGGAAGCGGGCACAGATACGCAGTATTTT
TRBJ2-7 | 14 | - | TRBV7-6 | TRBD1 | CASSPRTGGDEQYF | TGTGCCAGCAGCCCACGGACAGGGGGCGACGAGCAGTACTTC
TRBJ1-4 | 14 | - | TRBV7-9 | - | CASSWSGSGEKLFF | TGTGCCAGCAGCTGGTCAGGAAGTGGTGAAAAACTGTTTTTT
TRBJ2-7 | 16 | - | TRBV11-2 | TRBD2 | CASSLVPTGLAYEQYF | TGTGCCAGCAGCTTAGTACCCACGGGACTAGCCTACGAGCAGTACTTC
TRBJ1-1 | 14 | - | TRBV2 | TRBD1 | CASIRDRVETEAFF | TGTGCCAGCATCCGGGACAGGGTGGAAACTGAAGCTTTCTTT
TRBJ1-3 | 19 | - | TRBV5-6 | TRBD1 | CASSFGTGGTKFSGNTIYF | TGTGCCAGCAGCTTTGGGACAGGGGGCACTAAATTCTCTGGAAACACCATATATTTT
TRBJ2-5 | 13 | - | TRBV2 | TRBD2 | CASSEVASGTQYF | TGTGCCAGCAGTGAAGTGGCTAGCGGGACCCAGTACTTC
TRBJ2-5 | 16 | - | TRBV15 | TRBD2 | CATSRGSGGLQETQYF | TGTGCCACCAGCAGGGGGAGCGGGGGGCTCCAAGAGACCCAGTACTTC
TRBJ1-5 | 12 | - | TRBV6-6 | - | CASRAVDQPQHF | TGTGCCAGCAGGGCCGTGGATCAGCCCCAGCATTTT
TRBJ2-3 | 16 | - | TRBV5-1 | - | CASSKTQGGMTDTQYF | TGCGCCAGCAGTAAGACTCAGGGGGGTATGACAGATACGCAGTATTTT
TRBJ1-2 | 14 | - | TRBV19 | - | CASRLQSTNYGYTF | TGTGCCAGTAGATTGCAGTCCACTAACTATGGCTACACCTTC
TRBJ2-1 | 13 | - | TRBV30 | - | CALYRTTSNEQFF | TGTGCCCTCTACAGGACCACCTCCAATGAGCAGTTCTTC
TRBJ1-4 | 14 | - | TRBV27 | - | CASSRDPRNEKLFF | TGTGCCAGCAGTCGTGATCCGAGAAATGAAAAACTGTTTTTT
TRBJ1-1 | 17 | - | TRBV7-9 | TRBD1 | CASSLARGTGIYTEAFF | TGTGCCAGCAGCTTAGCGCGGGGGACAGGGATATACACTGAAGCTTTCTTT
TRBJ1-6 | 15 | - | TRBV9 | - | CASRDGETVISPLHF | TGTGCCAGCAGGGACGGCGAGACAGTGATTTCACCCCTCCACTTT
TRBJ2-5 | 16 | - | TRBV28 | TRBD1 | CASSLFKGTAQETQYF | TGTGCCAGCAGTTTATTCAAAGGGACAGCGCAAGAGACCCAGTACTTC
TRBJ1-1 | 14 | few | TRBV7-9 | - | CASSLEQGGTEAFF | TGTGCCAGCAGCTTAGAACAGGGTGGCACTGAAGCTTTCTTT
TRBJ2-1 | 18 | - | TRBV5-4 | TRBD2 | CASSLGSSGGAFPHEQFF | TGTGCCAGCAGCTTGGGATCCAGCGGGGGGGCATTCCCCCATGAGCAGTTCTTC
TRBJ1-6 | 15 | - | TRBV6-1 | - | CASSVTGTPNSPLHF | TGTGCCAGCAGTGTTACCGGGACTCCTAATTCACCCCTCCACTTT
TRBJ2-5 | 15 | - | TRBV5-5 | TRBD2 | CASSLRGTTQETQYF | TGTGCCAGCAGCTTGAGAGGGACTACACAAGAGACCCAGTACTTC
TRBJ2-7 | 15 | - | TRBV5-4 | TRBD1 | CASSSTGTGDVEQYF | TGTGCCAGCAGCAGCACCGGGACAGGGGACGTCGAGCAGTACTTC
TRBJ1-5 | 15 | - | TRBV4-2 | TRBD1 | CASSQDRGKNQPQHF | TGTGCCAGCAGCCAAGACAGGGGGAAGAATCAGCCCCAGCATTTT
TRBJ1-6 | 16 | - | TRBV9 | - | CASSAGGDPYNSPLHF | TGTGCCAGCAGCGCCGGCGGGGACCCCTATAATTCACCCCTCCACTTT
TRBJ2-1 | 15 | - | TRBV6-5 | TRBD2 | CASSARGGSYNEQFF | TGTGCCAGCAGTGCTCGGGGGGGCTCCTACAATGAGCAGTTCTTC
TRBJ1-5 | 16 | - | TRBV19 | TRBD1 | CASSRGTGQGNQPQHF | TGTGCCAGTAGTAGAGGGACGGGACAGGGTAATCAGCCCCAGCATTTT
TRBJ2-7 | 15 | - | TRBV7-2 | TRBD1 | CASSSMTGTAYEQYF | TGTGCCAGCAGCTCCATGACCGGGACAGCCTACGAGCAGTACTTC
TRBJ1-2 | 14 | - | TRBV19 | - | CASVQGVPNYGYTF | TGTGCCAGTGTCCAAGGGGTCCCTAACTATGGCTACACCTTC
TRBJ2-7 | 14 | - | TRBV30 | TRBD2 | CAWSIGTSFVEQYF | TGTGCCTGGAGTATCGGGACTAGCTTCGTCGAGCAGTACTTC
TRBJ2-3 | 15 | - | TRBV5-1 | TRBD1 | CASSSQGAGTDTQYF | TGCGCCAGCAGCTCACAGGGGGCTGGCACAGATACGCAGTATTTT
TRBJ1-5 | 12 | - | TRBV7-9 | - | CASSLGDQPQHF | TGTGCCAGCAGCTTAGGCGATCAGCCCCAGCATTTT
TRBJ1-2 | 13 | - | TRBV5-4 | - | CASSFPPAGGYTF | TGTGCCAGCAGCTTTCCCCCTGCGGGTGGCTACACCTTC
TRBJ2-7 | 14 | - | TRBV30 | TRBD1 | CAWRSWGQGYEQYF | TGTGCCTGGAGGAGTTGGGGACAGGGCTACGAGCAGTACTTC
TRBJ1-1 | 15 | once | TRBV5-6 | TRBD1 | CASSDGTGFVTEAFF | TGTGCCAGCAGCGACGGGACAGGGTTTGTGACTGAAGCTTTCTTT
TRBJ1-2 | 15 | once | TRBV7-6 | TRBD1 | CASSLGDSAYYGYTF | TGTGCCAGCAGCTTAGGGGACAGCGCCTACTATGGCTACACCTTC
TRBJ2-4 | 18 | - | TRBV7-9 | TRBD1 | CASSPGQGRILAKNIQYF | TGTGCCAGCAGCCCGGGACAGGGGCGGATTTTGGCCAAAAACATTCAGTACTTC
TRBJ1-2 | 13 | - | TRBV7-9 | TRBD1 | CASSLEGAGGYTF | TGTGCCAGCAGCTTAGAGGGGGCAGGCGGCTACACCTTC
TRBJ1-6 | 17 | - | TRBV5-8 | - | CASSPLGGRTYNSPLHF | TGTGCCAGCAGCCCCTTGGGGGGTCGTACCTATAATTCACCCCTCCACTTT
TRBJ2-5 | 10 | - | TRBV6-6 | - | CASFSGTQYF | TGTGCCAGTTTCAGCGGGACCCAGTACTTC
TRBJ2-7 | 13 | - | TRBV28 | TRBD2 | CASRSGNFYEQYF | TGTGCCAGCAGAAGCGGGAATTTCTACGAGCAGTACTTC
TRBJ1-2 | 17 | - | TRBV11-1 | TRBD1 | CASSLAQGQGTNYGYTF | TGTGCCAGCAGCTTAGCGCAGGGACAGGGAACGAACTATGGCTACACCTTC
TRBJ2-2 | 16 | - | TRBV27 | TRBD1 | CASSPTGVSNTGELFF | TGTGCCAGCAGTCCTACAGGGGTTTCGAACACCGGGGAGCTGTTTTTT
TRBJ1-1 | 13 | - | TRBV9 | - | CASSVYGGVEAFF | TGTGCCAGCAGCGTGTACGGAGGGGTTGAAGCTTTCTTT
TRBJ1-5 | 14 | - | TRBV6-6 | TRBD1 | CASSDRVLNQPQHF | TGTGCCAGTTCGGACAGGGTCTTAAATCAGCCCCAGCATTTT
TRBJ2-1 | 17 | - | TRBV4-1 | - | CASSQDVDRPIYNEQFF | TGCGCCAGCAGCCAAGACGTGGACAGACCGATCTACAATGAGCAGTTCTTC
TRBJ2-7 | 13 | - | TRBV30 | - | CAWGLGLSYEQYF | TGTGCCTGGGGCCTTGGCCTCAGTTACGAGCAGTACTTC
TRBJ2-7 | 14 | - | TRBV5-4 | - | CASSLPGAVYEQYF | TGTGCCAGCAGCTTGCCAGGGGCAGTCTACGAGCAGTACTTC
TRBJ1-2 | 16 | once | TRBV6-5 | TRBD1 | CASSYSPGTGLAGYTF | TGTGCCAGCAGTTACTCCCCCGGGACAGGGCTTGCTGGCTACACCTTC